The sequence of this T cell receptor (beta chain) was determined in a study of T cell changes during pregnancy in multiple sclerosis (dated by TCRdb to between 2019 and 2020). Study-level background: The study looked at changes in the T cell repertoire across pregnancy in women with multiple sclerosis.

For this chain, trimming is 4 bases at the V end and 9 bases at the J end, and the number of junction bases without a gene match is 9. From the cysteine up to the phenylalanine, the CDR3 has a length of 15 residues. CDR3 DNA is the only sequence kept; it has 45 bases, read in frame from the first base. As encoded in the germline V gene, CDR1 is SNHLY while CDR2 is FYNNEI. Note on this clone: Its antigen has not been determined. The record has no base qualities; no much larger clone is one base away.

The receptor library was made with the immunoSEQ multiplex PCR assay. TCRdb re-hosts the immuneACCESS table, in-frame sequences only. Its copies lack some clones; in the studies checked, an unresolved V gene accounts for under half of them, and the cause for the rest is not known. This sample lists around 95,000 clones; under 95% were detected once. The ten most abundant clones make up roughly 2.1% of the sample. Here the sequenced sample was peripheral blood, taken after pregnancy. The rearranged chain carries TRBV2 and TRBJ2-3; TRBD2 fits 11 bases in the junction. The TCR originated in a female donor in good health, enrolled as a control in a pregnancy study. The CDR3 region has the sequence CASSGTSGPRGTQYF. Here is the DNA: TGTGCCAGCAGTGGGACTAGCGGGCCAAGGGGGACGCAGTATTTT.